This TCR beta chain came from a study of T cell responses to AZD1222 COVID-19 vaccine. The study, taken as a whole, reports: Vaccine-associated CD4 TCRs ranged over spike, dominating at 160-218 and 743-854. White British donors predominated, females outnumbered males, and clonal diversity was possibly underestimated. Per reports, nearly half of all spike-specific TCRs target regions that are unmutated in variants.

V lost 6 bases, J lost 5 bases, and 4 bases stayed unmatched. The CDR3 runs to 13 residues. CDR1 and CDR2 (germline): SGHTA, FQGTGA. Concerning this clone itself: Its target is not known. Other DNA sequences in this sample translate to the same CDR3.

The repertoire was sequenced with immunoSEQ multiplex PCR; TCRdb's copy has only in-frame clones and lacks some. Among fewer than 150,000 clones listed, roughly 92% were seen once. The sample here was peripheral blood, taken 28 days after the second AZD1222 dose. This sequence originates from an adult who received the AZD1222 COVID-19 vaccine. V is TRBV7-3 and J is TRBJ1-2; 9 bases agree with TRBD1. CDR3 region: CASSPGQGYGYTF. CDR3 nucleotide sequence: TGTGCCAGCAGTCCTGGACAGGGGTATGGCTACACCTTC.